The entry below describes one T cell receptor (beta chain). V lost 6 bases and J 7 bases, leaving 9 bases between the germline ends. The CDR3 length is 12 residues. CDR1 is MNHEY, CDR2 SVGAGI, per germline. The data stem from a study of blood T cell repertoires in COVID-19. Looking at the study overall: In each case, the material was cDNA or gDNA derived from T cells, B-cell-depleted T cells, or PBMCs.

As handled by the study authors: The authors estimated nucleated cell counts from reference gene primer amplification. The repertoire was sequenced with immunoSEQ multiplex PCR; TCRdb's copy has only in-frame clones and lacks some. That table furnishes V, J and clone size, whereas the DNA furnished D and trimming. The data show 110,000 or so clones, 90% seen once. The genes are TRBV6-5 and TRBJ2-2; maybe TRBD2 (6 bases). Sequences were obtained from peripheral blood. The TCR sequence derives from a human donor in a cohort sampled during active COVID-19. This CDR3 is CASRWRGGELFF. The CDR3 DNA reads as TGTGCCAGCAGATGGAGGGGCGGGGAGCTGTTTTTT.